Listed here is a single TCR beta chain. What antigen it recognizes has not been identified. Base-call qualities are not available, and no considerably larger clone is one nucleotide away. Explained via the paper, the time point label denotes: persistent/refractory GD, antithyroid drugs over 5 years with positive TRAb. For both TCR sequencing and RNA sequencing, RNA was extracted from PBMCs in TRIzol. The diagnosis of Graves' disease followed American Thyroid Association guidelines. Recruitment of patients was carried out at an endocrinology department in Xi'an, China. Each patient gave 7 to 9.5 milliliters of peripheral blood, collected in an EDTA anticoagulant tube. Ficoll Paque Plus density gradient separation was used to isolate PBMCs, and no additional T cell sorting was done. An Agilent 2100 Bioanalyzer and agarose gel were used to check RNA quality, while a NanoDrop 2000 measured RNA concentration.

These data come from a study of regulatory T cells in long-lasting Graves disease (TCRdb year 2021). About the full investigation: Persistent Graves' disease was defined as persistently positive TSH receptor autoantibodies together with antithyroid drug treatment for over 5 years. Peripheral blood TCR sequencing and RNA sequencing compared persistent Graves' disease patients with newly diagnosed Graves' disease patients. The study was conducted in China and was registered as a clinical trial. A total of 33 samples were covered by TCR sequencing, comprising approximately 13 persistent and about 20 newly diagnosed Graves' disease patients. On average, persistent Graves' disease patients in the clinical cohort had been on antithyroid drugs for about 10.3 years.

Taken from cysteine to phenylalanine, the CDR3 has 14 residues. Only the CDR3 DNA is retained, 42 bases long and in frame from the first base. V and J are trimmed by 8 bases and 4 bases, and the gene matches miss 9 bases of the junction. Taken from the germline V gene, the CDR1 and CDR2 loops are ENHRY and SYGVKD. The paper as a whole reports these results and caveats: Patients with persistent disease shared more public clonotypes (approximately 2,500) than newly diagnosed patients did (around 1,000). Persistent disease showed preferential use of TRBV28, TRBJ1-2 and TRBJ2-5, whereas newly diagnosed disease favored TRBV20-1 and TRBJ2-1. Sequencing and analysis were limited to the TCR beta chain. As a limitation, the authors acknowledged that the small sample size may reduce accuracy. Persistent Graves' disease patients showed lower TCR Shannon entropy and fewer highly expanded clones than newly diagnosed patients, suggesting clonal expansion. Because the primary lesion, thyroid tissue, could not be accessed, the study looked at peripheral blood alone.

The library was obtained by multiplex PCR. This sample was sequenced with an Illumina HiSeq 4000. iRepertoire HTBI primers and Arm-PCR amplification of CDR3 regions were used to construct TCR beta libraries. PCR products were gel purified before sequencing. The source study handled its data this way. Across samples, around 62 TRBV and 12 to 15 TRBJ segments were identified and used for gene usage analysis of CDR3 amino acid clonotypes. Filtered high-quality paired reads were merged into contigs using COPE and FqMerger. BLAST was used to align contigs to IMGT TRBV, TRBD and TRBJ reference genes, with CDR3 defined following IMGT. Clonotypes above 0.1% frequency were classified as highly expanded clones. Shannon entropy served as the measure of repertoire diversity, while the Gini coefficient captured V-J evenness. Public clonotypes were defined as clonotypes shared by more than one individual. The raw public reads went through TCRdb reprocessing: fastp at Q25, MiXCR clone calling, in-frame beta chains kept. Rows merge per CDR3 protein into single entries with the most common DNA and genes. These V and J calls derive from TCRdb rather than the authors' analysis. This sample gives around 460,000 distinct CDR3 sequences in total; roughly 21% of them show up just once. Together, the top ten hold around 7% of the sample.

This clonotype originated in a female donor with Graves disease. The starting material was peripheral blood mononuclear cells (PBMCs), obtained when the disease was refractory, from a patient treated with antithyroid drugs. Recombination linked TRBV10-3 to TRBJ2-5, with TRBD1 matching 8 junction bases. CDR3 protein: CAIEFDRGGETQYF. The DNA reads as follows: TGTGCCATCGAGTTCGACAGGGGAGGAGAGACCCAGTACTTC.